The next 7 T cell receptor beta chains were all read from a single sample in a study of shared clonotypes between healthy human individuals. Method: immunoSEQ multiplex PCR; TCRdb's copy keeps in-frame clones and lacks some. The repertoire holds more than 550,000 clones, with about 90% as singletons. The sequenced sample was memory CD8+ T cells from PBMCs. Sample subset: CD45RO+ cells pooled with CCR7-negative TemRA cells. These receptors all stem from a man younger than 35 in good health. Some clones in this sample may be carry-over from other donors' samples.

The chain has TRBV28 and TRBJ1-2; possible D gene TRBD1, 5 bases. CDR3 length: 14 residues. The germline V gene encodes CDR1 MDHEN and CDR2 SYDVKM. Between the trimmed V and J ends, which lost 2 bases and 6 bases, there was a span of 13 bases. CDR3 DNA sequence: TGTGCCAGCAGTTTAAAGTCGGGGACCCATGGCTACACCTTC. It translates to CASSLKSGTHGYTF.

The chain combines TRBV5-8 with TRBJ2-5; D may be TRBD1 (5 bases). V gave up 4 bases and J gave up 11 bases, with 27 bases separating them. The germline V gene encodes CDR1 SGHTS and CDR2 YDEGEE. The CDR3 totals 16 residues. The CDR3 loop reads CASSPPGALSLFEQYF. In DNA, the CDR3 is TGTGCCAGCAGCCCGCCTGGGGCCCTATCTTTATTTGAGCAGTACTTC. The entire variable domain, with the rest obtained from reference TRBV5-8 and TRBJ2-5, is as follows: EAGVTQSPTHLIKTRGQQATLRCSPISGHTSVYWYQQALGLGLQFLLWYDEGEERNRGNFPPRFSGRQFPNYSSELNVNALELEDSALYLCASSPPGALSLFEQYFGPGTRLLVL.

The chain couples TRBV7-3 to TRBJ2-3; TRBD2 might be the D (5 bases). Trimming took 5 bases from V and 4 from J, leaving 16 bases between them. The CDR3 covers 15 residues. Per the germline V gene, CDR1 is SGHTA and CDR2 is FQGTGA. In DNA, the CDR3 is TGTGCCAGCAGCCCTCTAGGAGGAGCTGCAGATACGCAGTATTTT. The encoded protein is CASSPLGGAADTQYF.

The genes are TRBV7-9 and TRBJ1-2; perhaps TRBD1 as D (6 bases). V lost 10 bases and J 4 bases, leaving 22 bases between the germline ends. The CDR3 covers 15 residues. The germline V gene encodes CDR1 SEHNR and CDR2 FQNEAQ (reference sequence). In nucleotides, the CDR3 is TGTGCCACCCCCCCTCGGACAGCCGCCAGCTATGGCTACACCTTC. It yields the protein CATPPRTAASYGYTF.

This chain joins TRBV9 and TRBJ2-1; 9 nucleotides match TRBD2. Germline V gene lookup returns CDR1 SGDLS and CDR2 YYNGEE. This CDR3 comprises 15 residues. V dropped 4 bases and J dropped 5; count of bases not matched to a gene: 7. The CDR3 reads CASSMGTSWDNEQFF. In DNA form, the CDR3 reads TGTGCCAGCAGCATGGGGACTAGCTGGGACAATGAGCAGTTCTTC.

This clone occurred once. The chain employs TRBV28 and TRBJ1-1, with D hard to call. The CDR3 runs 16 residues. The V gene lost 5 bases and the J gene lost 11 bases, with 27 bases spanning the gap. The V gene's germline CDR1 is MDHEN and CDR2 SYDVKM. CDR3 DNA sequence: TGTGCCAGCAGTATGGATTCGGAGGGTCGGGGATATGAGGCTTTCTTT. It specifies CASSMDSEGRGYEAFF.

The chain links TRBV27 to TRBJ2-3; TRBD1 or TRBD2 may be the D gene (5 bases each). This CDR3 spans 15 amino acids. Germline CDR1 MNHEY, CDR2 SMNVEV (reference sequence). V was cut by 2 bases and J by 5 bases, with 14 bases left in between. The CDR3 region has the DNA TGTGCCAGCAGTTTAAGGGGAGCGGTGGGAGATACGCAGTATTTT. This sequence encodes CASSLRGAVGDTQYF.